A selection of T cell receptor beta chains follows, all from one sample in a study of cytomegalovirus exposure and HLA in healthy donors. Libraries were prepared by immunoSEQ multiplex PCR; TCRdb keeps only in-frame clonotypes and omits some of them. The sample yields over 150,000 clones, just under 80% seen once. Input material: PBMCs. These receptors were obtained from a woman aged 45-60 years in good health and CMV-seropositive. CDR3s include the opening cysteine and the closing phenylalanine or tryptophan. The order of the fields is D gene, V gene, J gene, clone size, CDR3 DNA, CDR3 protein. A D gene is named only where the DNA matches it firmly. Size values are once, few and many counts, or a class for expanded clones, and some rows have none.

NA	TRBV18	TRBJ1-2	few	TGTGCCAGCTCGATGTATAGAATGACAGCCTTCCTCTATGGCTACACCTTC	CASSMYRMTAFLYGYTF
NA	TRBV14	TRBJ2-1	few	TGTGCCAGCAGCGAACGACCATCGGGAGAACCCTACAATGAGCAGTTCTTC	CASSERPSGEPYNEQFF
NA	TRBV19	TRBJ2-3	NA	TGTGCCAGTAGTATCCGTCCGGGGGATACGCAGTATTTT	CASSIRPGDTQYF
NA	TRBV2	TRBJ2-6	NA	TGTGCCAGCAAAACCTCCTATGGGGCCAACGTCCTGACTTTC	CASKTSYGANVLTF
TRBD1	TRBV11-3	TRBJ2-7	NA	TGTGCCAGCAGCTCGGCGGGACAGGGGTCCTACGAGCAGTACTTC	CASSSAGQGSYEQYF
NA	TRBV19	TRBJ1-5	NA	TGTGCCAGTAGAGGGGCGGCCAATCAGCCCCAGCATTTT	CASRGAANQPQHF
NA	TRBV7-2	TRBJ2-1	NA	TGTGCCAGCAGCTTAGTCCCGGAGAGTGAGCAGTTCTTC	CASSLVPESEQFF
TRBD2	TRBV5-5	TRBJ2-1	NA	TGTGCCAGCAGCTCCCGGTACAGCGGGGGGGCCAGTGAGCAGTTCTTC	CASSSRYSGGASEQFF
TRBD2	TRBV7-9	TRBJ2-5	NA	TGTGCCAGCAGCCCAGGGACTAGCGGGGCGTACCAAGAGACCCAGTACTTC	CASSPGTSGAYQETQYF
TRBD2	TRBV13	TRBJ2-2	NA	TGTGCCAGCAAGTCATCCCGGGGGGGGCTTACCGGGGAGCTGTTTTTT	CASKSSRGGLTGELFF
TRBD1	TRBV5-4	TRBJ2-7	NA	TGTGCCAGCAGCGGGGACAGCTTGGGGGAGCAGTACTTC	CASSGDSLGEQYF
NA	TRBV15	TRBJ2-4	NA	TGTGCCACCAGCAGTGCCCTTAGAGGGACCAAAAACATTCAGTACTTC	CATSSALRGTKNIQYF
TRBD1	TRBV18	TRBJ2-3	once	TGTGCCAGCTCACAAGACAGGGGGCGCACAGATACGCAGTATTTT	CASSQDRGRTDTQYF
NA	TRBV7-2	TRBJ2-7	NA	TGTGCCAGCAGCTTAAGGGACTTGGGCGAGCAGTACTTC	CASSLRDLGEQYF
NA	TRBV30	TRBJ1-2	NA	TGTGCCTGTTCGGACAGCGCTAACTATGGCTACACCTTC	CACSDSANYGYTF
NA	TRBV19	TRBJ2-3	NA	TGTGCCAGTAAGCTTCCAGGGATTCTCACAGATACGCAGTATTTT	CASKLPGILTDTQYF
TRBD2	TRBV9	TRBJ2-1	NA	TGTGCCAGCAGCGTAGATTTAGCGGGAGGGCACAATGAGCAGTTCTTC	CASSVDLAGGHNEQFF
NA	TRBV7-2	TRBJ2-3	NA	TGTGCCAGCAGGCCCGCGGCGGCAGTCACAGATACGCAGTATTTT	CASRPAAAVTDTQYF
TRBD1	TRBV4-3	TRBJ1-5	NA	TGCGCCAGCAGCCTAAACCCGGGACAGGGTGCGCCCCAGCATTTT	CASSLNPGQGAPQHF
NA	TRBV5-1	TRBJ1-1	once	TGCGCCAGCAGCTTAGTATTCGGGGACACTGAAGCTTTCTTT	CASSLVFGDTEAFF
NA	TRBV19	TRBJ2-2	NA	TGTGCCAGTAGTATGGCGGCGCCGAACACCGGGGAGCTGTTTTTT	CASSMAAPNTGELFF